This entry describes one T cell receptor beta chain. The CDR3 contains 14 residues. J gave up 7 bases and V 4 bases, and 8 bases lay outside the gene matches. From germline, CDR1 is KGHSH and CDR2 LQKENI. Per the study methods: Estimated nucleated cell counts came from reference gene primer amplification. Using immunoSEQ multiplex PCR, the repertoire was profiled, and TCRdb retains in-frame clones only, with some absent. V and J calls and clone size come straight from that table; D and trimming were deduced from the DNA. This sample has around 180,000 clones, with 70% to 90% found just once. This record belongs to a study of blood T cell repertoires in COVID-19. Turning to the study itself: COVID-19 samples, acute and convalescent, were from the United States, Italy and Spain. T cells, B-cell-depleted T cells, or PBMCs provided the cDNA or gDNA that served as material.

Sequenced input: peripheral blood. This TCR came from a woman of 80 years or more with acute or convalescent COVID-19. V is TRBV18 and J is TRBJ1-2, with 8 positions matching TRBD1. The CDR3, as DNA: TGTGCCAGCTCACTTGCGACAGGGGACGGTGGCTACACCTTC. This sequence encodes CASSLATGDGGYTF.